This record looks at one TCR beta chain sequence and its context. This clonotype was seen at least ten times. It lacks a known antigen. Base qualities are not at hand, and no much larger clone is one base apart. The sample is drawn from a study of CD8 T cells in ankylosing spondylitis (dated by TCRdb to about 2017). For the study in its entirety: The study profiled T cell receptor beta repertoires in healthy donors and ankylosing spondylitis patients to find disease-linked TCR variants. The full study cohort was made up of 25 ankylosing spondylitis patients and about a hundred healthy donors. Samples of peripheral blood were taken, and for ankylosing spondylitis patients, synovial fluid was collected as well.

What the work shows at the level of the full study, not this receptor alone: A CD8+ phenotype was shown by the disease-linked clones, which were found at relatively low frequencies in peripheral blood. Some of the motif variants had been reported before in the synovial fluid and blood of reactive arthritis patients, a finding that suggests common disease-initiation mechanisms. A TCR beta motif made up of several highly homologous amino acid variants appeared to be characteristic of blood from ankylosing spondylitis patients. Significant enrichment of the disease-linked clones was reported in matched synovial fluid samples from ankylosing spondylitis patients.

Instrument on record: Illumina HiSeq 2500. Quantitative 5'-RACE with molecular barcodes was the method used to prepare the TCR beta libraries. The authors processed their data as follows. A new computational method, built on a probabilistic model of VDJ rearrangement, was used to identify disease-linked TCR variants. TCRdb trimmed the raw reads at Q25, called clones with MiXCR and kept productive beta chains. Each CDR3 protein gets just one entry, which takes the most common genes and DNA from the rows behind it. Here the V and J calls rest on TCRdb's processing, not on the authors' analysis. The sample includes approximately 42,000 distinct CDR3 sequences, with just under 4% observed a single time. 4% to 4.5% of the sample lies in the top ten. Deletion took 4 bases off V and 7 bases off J, with a span of 17 bases between the germline ends. CDR1 and CDR2 (SGDLS, YYNGEE) derive from the germline V gene. Including cysteine and phenylalanine, the CDR3 has 14 amino acids. Only the CDR3 region is kept as DNA, spanning 42 bases read in frame from base 1.

This clonotype was sampled from a female donor with ankylosing spondylitis or in good health (not recorded which). The V and J genes are TRBV9 and TRBJ1-1; the D gene is possibly TRBD1, with 6 bases matching. Sequences were obtained from blood, either unsorted or a sorted T cell fraction (not recorded which). The CDR3 reads CASSPMLGAGEAFF. The DNA sequence follows: TGTGCCAGCAGCCCTATGTTGGGGGCGGGTGAAGCTTTCTTT.